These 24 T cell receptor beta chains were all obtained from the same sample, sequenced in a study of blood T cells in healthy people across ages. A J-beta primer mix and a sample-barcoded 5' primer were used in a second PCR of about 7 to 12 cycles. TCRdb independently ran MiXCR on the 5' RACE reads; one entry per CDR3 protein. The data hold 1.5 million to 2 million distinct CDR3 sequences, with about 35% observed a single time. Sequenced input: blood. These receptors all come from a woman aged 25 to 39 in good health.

The CDR3 protein is CSALGQACTEAFF. The CDR3 region has the DNA TGCAGCGCCCTGGGACAGGCCTGCACTGAAGCTTTCTTT. The chain links TRBV29-1 to TRBJ1-1; 8 nucleotides agree with TRBD1. V was clipped by 7 bases and J by 4 bases; unmatched bases: 8. CDR3 length: 13 amino acids. Germline V gives CDR1 SQVTM, CDR2 ANQGSEA.

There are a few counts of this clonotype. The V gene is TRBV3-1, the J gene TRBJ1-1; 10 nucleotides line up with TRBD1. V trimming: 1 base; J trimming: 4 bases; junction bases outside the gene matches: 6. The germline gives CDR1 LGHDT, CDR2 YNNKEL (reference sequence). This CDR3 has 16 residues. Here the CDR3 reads CASSQGPGDRGTEAFF. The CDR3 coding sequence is TGTGCCAGCAGCCAAGGACCAGGGGACAGGGGCACTGAAGCTTTCTTT.

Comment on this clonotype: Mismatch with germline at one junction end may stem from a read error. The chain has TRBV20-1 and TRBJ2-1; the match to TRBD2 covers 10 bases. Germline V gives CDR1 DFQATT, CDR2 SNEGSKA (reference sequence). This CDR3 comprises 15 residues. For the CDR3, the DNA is TGCAGTGCTCTTAGCGGGAGGAGCTCCTACAGTGAGCAGTTCTTC. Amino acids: CSALSGRSSYSEQFF.

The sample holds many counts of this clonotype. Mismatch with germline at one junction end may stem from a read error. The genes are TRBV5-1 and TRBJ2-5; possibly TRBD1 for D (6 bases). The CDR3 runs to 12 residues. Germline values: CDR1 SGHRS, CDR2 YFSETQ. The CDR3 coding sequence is TGTGCCAGCAGCGCGAGGGGGGAGACCCAGTACTTC. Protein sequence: CASSARGETQYF.

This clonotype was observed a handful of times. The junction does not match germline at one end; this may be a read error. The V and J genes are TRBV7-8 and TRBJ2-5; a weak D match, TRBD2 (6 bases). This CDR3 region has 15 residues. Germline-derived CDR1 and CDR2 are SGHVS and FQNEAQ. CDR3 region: CVSSLLANHRETQYF. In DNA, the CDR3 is TGTGTCAGCAGCCTACTAGCCAACCACCGAGAGACCCAGTACTTC.

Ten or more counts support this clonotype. Here the CDR3 reads CASRLSSYEQYF. DNA for the CDR3: TGTGCCAGCAGACTCAGCTCCTACGAGCAGTACTTC. The V gene is TRBV12-3 or TRBV12-4, the J gene TRBJ2-7; D gene unclear. V was pared by 6 bases and J by 0 bases, with 6 bases between. This CDR3 is built from 12 residues.

CDR3 nucleotide sequence: TGTGCCACCACGGGACAGCTTCGTGAAAAACTGTTTTTT. Amino acids: CATTGQLREKLFF. This chain joins TRBV15 and TRBJ1-4; 7 bases map to TRBD1. The CDR3 is 13 amino acids. Germline trimming cut 7 bases from V and 7 bases from J; bases unmatched to any gene: 6. Germline V gives CDR1 LNHNV, CDR2 YYDKDF (reference sequence). The whole variable domain, remainder taken from reference TRBV15 and TRBJ1-4, is DAMVIQNPRYQVTQFGKPVTLSCSQTLNHNVMYWYQQKSSQAPKLLFHYYDKDFNNEADTPDNFQSRRPNTSFCFLDIRSPGLGDTAMYLCATTGQLREKLFFGSGTQLSVL.

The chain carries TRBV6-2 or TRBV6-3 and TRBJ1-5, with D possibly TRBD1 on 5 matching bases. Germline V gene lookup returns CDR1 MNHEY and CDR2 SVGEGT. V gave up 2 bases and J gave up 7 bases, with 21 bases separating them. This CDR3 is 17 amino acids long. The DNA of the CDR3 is TGTGCCAGCAGTTACGAAGAAGGGTTGGGGGATTGGCAGCCCCAGCATTTT. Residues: CASSYEEGLGDWQPQHF.

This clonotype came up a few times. The CDR3 sequence: CASSLEGLAGLRADTQYF. The CDR3 coding sequence is TGTGCCAGCAGCTTAGAGGGACTAGCGGGCCTCCGGGCAGATACGCAGTATTTT. This rearrangement joins TRBV7-6 to TRBJ2-3; 12 nucleotides agree with TRBD2. This CDR3 has 18 residues. The germline gives CDR1 SGHVS, CDR2 FNYEAQ. The V segment lost 1 base and the J segment 4 bases; nucleotides outside the gene matches: 9.

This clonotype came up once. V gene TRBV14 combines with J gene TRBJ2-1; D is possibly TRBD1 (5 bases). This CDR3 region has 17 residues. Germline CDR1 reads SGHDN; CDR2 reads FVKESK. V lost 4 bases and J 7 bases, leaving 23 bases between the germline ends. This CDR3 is CASSRPLGAGSENEQFF. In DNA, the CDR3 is TGTGCCAGCAGCCGTCCCCTTGGGGCAGGGTCAGAAAATGAGCAGTTCTTC.

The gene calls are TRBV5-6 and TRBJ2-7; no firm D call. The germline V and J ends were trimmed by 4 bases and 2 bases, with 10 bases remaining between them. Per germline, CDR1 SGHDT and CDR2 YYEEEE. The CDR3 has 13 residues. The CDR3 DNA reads TGTGCCAGCAGCATTGAGGCTCCCTACGAGCAGTACTTC. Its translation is CASSIEAPYEQYF.

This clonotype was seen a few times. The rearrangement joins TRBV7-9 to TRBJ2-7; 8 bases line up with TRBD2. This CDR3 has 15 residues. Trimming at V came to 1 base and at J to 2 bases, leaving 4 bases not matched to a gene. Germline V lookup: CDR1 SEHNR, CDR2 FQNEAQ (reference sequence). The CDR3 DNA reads TGTGCCAGCAGCTTAGGTAGCGGGGTCACCTACGAGCAGTACTTC. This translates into CASSLGSGVTYEQYF.

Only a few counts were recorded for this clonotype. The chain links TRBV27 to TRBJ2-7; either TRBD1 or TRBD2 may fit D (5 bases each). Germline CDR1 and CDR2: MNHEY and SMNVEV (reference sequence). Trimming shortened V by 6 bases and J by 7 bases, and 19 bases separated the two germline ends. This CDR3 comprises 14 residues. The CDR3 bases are TGTGCCAGCAGGATGCCGGGGACCCGACGGGAGCAGTACTTC. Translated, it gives CASRMPGTRREQYF.

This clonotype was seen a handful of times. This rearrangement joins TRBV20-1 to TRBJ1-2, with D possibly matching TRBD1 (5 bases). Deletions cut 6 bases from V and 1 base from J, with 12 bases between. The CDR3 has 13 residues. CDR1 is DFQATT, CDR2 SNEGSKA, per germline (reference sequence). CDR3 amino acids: CSAPRGVNYGYTF. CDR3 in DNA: TGCAGTGCCCCGAGGGGAGTTAACTATGGCTACACCTTC.

This CDR3 is CASSYWAGDQETQYF. The DNA of the CDR3 is TGTGCCAGCAGTTACTGGGCGGGGGACCAAGAGACCCAGTACTTC. V is TRBV6-2 or TRBV6-3 and J is TRBJ2-5; 7 positions agree with TRBD2. There are 15 residues in the CDR3. Trimming removed 1 base from V and 0 bases from J; junction bases left unmatched: 2. CDR1 and CDR2 from the germline V gene are MNHEY and SVGEGT.

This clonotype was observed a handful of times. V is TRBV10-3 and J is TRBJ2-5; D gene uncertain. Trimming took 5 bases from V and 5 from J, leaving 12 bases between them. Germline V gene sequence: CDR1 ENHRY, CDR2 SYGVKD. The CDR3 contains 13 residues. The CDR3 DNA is TGTGCCATCAGTAGTCCGATGTTCGAGACCCAGTACTTC. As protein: CAISSPMFETQYF.

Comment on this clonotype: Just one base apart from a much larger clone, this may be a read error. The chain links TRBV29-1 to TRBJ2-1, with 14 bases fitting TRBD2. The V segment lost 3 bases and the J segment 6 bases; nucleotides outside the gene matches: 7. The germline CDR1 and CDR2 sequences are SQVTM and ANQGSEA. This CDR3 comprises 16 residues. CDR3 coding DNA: TGCAGCGTTGACCCCGGGACTAGCGGGGGCTGCAATGAGCAGTTCTTC. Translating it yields CSVDPGTSGGCNEQFF.

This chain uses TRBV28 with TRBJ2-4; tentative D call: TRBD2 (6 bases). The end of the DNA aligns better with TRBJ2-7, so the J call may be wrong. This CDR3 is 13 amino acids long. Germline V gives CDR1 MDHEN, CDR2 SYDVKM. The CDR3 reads CASSIGGFYEQYF. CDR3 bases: TGTGCCAGCAGCATAGGAGGGTTTTACGAGCAGTACTTC.

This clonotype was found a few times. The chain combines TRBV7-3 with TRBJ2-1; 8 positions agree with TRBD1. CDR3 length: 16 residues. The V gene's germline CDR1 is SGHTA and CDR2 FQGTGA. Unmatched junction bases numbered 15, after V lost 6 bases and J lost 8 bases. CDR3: CASRQRGQGPFDEQFF. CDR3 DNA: TGTGCCAGCAGGCAAAGAGGACAGGGCCCGTTTGATGAGCAGTTCTTC.

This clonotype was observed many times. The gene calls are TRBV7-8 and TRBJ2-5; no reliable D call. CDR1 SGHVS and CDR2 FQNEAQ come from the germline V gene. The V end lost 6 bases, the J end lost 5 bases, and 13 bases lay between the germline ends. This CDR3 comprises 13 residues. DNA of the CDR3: TGTGCCAGCAGTAGAGAATGGAGCGAGACCCAGTACTTC. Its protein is CASSREWSETQYF.

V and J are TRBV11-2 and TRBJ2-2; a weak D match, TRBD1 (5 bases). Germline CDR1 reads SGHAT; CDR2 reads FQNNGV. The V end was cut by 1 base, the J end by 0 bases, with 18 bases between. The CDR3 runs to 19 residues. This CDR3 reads CASSLGTLAYSSNTGELFF. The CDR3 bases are TGTGCCAGCAGCTTAGGGACACTCGCCTATTCCTCGAACACCGGGGAGCTGTTTTTT.

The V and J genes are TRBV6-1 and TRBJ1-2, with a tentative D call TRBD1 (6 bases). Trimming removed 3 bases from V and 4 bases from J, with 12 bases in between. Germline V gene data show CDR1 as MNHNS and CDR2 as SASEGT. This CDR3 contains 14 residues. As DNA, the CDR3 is TGTGCCAGCAGTGAGGGGGGCGGAATCTATGGCTACACCTTC. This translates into CASSEGGGIYGYTF.

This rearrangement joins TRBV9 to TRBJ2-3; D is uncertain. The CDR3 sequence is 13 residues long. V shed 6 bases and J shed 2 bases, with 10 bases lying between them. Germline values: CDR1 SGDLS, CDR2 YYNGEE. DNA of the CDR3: TGTGCCAGCACCGGCCCACACACAGATACGCAGTATTTT. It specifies CASTGPHTDTQYF.

The CDR3 sequence is CASSQDMTGPYGYTF. The CDR3 DNA reads TGTGCCAGCAGCCAAGATATGACAGGGCCCTATGGCTACACCTTC. The chain employs TRBV14 and TRBJ1-2, with 7 nucleotides matching TRBD1. CDR1 and CDR2 from the germline V gene are SGHDN and FVKESK. CDR3 length equals 15 residues. Losses at the gene ends were 0 bases for V and 4 bases for J; bases not matched to a gene: 5.